A selection of T cell receptor beta chains follows, all from one sample in a study of T-cell reconstitution after alpha-beta-depleted transplantation in children. TCRdb re-called the PCR reads with MiXCR, one entry per CDR3 protein. The sample lists about 460,000 distinct CDR3 sequences; about 10% were seen once. The source was PBMCs, collected before TCRalphabeta/CD19-depleted stem cell transplant. These receptor sequences come from a child under 10 years old with inherited bone marrow failure, due to receive a stem cell transplant. The CDR3 runs from the conserved cysteine through the conserved F or W. A D gene is named only where the DNA matches it firmly. Size tells how often a clone was seen (once, few, many) or the class of an expanded clone, and some rows leave it out.

CDR3 DNA: TGTGCCAGCAGCCAAGATCTAGCGGGGCACACCGGGGAGCTGTTTTTT
CDR3 protein: CASSQDLAGHTGELFF
clone size: -
J gene: TRBJ2-2
V gene: TRBV4-2
D gene: TRBD2

CDR3 DNA: TGTGCCAGCACCCAGAACAGGGGTGGGAGAGACATTCAGTACTTC
CDR3 protein: CASTQNRGGRDIQYF
clone size: many
J gene: TRBJ2-4
V gene: TRBV7-2
D gene: TRBD1

CDR3 DNA: TGTGCCAGCAGCCCATCGACTAGCGGGTGGGTCCAAGAGACCCAGTACTTC
CDR3 protein: CASSPSTSGWVQETQYF
clone size: -
J gene: TRBJ2-5
V gene: TRBV7-9
D gene: TRBD2

CDR3 DNA: TGTGCCAGCAGCCCGGGACAGGGGAGAGATGGCTACACCTTC
CDR3 protein: CASSPGQGRDGYTF
clone size: many
J gene: TRBJ1-2
V gene: TRBV5-5
D gene: TRBD1

CDR3 DNA: TGCGCCAGCAGCTTGGGGGCCCCTATCACAGATACGCAGTATTTT
CDR3 protein: CASSLGAPITDTQYF
clone size: -
J gene: TRBJ2-3
V gene: TRBV5-1
D gene: -

CDR3 DNA: TGCAGAGGCCCTCTGGGCCCGGACGTTGCGGACTATGGCTACACCTTC
CDR3 protein: CRGPLGPDVADYGYTF
clone size: -
J gene: TRBJ1-2
V gene: TRBV20-1
D gene: -

CDR3 DNA: TGTGCCACCAGCGACTTTGGATCTAACTATGGCTACACCTTC
CDR3 protein: CATSDFGSNYGYTF
clone size: few
J gene: TRBJ1-2
V gene: TRBV15
D gene: -

CDR3 DNA: TGTGCCTGGAGCCTCGGGAGCCCAGATACGCAGTATTTT
CDR3 protein: CAWSLGSPDTQYF
clone size: few
J gene: TRBJ2-3
V gene: TRBV30
D gene: -

CDR3 DNA: TGTGCCACCAGCAGATCGCCGGGACAGATGAATGAAAAACTGTTTTTT
CDR3 protein: CATSRSPGQMNEKLFF
clone size: many
J gene: TRBJ1-4
V gene: TRBV15
D gene: TRBD1

CDR3 DNA: TGTGCCAGCAGGTCGACTAGCGGCGCAGGGACCCAGTACTTC
CDR3 protein: CASRSTSGAGTQYF
clone size: few
J gene: TRBJ2-5
V gene: TRBV7-9
D gene: TRBD2

CDR3 DNA: TGCAGTGCAGGGGATATCGGACGGGGGGGAGAGACCCAGTACTTC
CDR3 protein: CSAGDIGRGGETQYF
clone size: many
J gene: TRBJ2-5
V gene: TRBV20-1
D gene: TRBD2

CDR3 DNA: TGCAGTGCTGAGGGGACAGACCTTGCCTACGAGCAGTACTTC
CDR3 protein: CSAEGTDLAYEQYF
clone size: many
J gene: TRBJ2-7
V gene: TRBV20-1
D gene: TRBD1

CDR3 DNA: TGTGCCAGCAGTTCCACCTGGGAGCAGTACTTC
CDR3 protein: CASSSTWEQYF
clone size: many
J gene: TRBJ2-7
V gene: TRBV12-3/TRBV12-4
D gene: -

CDR3 DNA: TGCTGTGCTAGTTTCACGCCGGGTCTCCCTCCTAGCAATCAGCCCCAGCATTTT
CDR3 protein: CCASFTPGLPPSNQPQHF
clone size: few
J gene: TRBJ1-5
V gene: TRBV20-1
D gene: -

CDR3 DNA: TGTGCCAGCAGCACCCGGCAGGAAAACTATGGCTACACCTTC
CDR3 protein: CASSTRQENYGYTF
clone size: many
J gene: TRBJ1-2
V gene: TRBV9
D gene: -

CDR3 DNA: TGTGCCAGCAGCGGAGAAACGCAGTTCTTC
CDR3 protein: CASSGETQFF
clone size: many
J gene: TRBJ2-1
V gene: TRBV7-9
D gene: -

CDR3 DNA: TGCAGCGTTGAAGTTGGGGTGGGACAGGGCTATGGCTACACCTTC
CDR3 protein: CSVEVGVGQGYGYTF
clone size: many
J gene: TRBJ1-2
V gene: TRBV29-1
D gene: TRBD1

CDR3 DNA: TGCAGCGTTGATTTCGGAGATAGATACGAGCAGTACTTC
CDR3 protein: CSVDFGDRYEQYF
clone size: many
J gene: TRBJ2-7
V gene: TRBV29-1
D gene: -

CDR3 DNA: TGTGCCAGCAGTTTAGGGGGCACAAACACCATATATTTT
CDR3 protein: CASSLGGTNTIYF
clone size: many
J gene: TRBJ1-3
V gene: TRBV12-3/TRBV12-4
D gene: -

CDR3 DNA: TGCGCCAGCAGCTTAGCGGGGGCCCCTGATGAGACCCAGTACTTC
CDR3 protein: CASSLAGAPDETQYF
clone size: -
J gene: TRBJ2-5
V gene: TRBV5-1
D gene: TRBD2

CDR3 DNA: TGCGCCAGCAGCGGGGACGGCCAAACTGGAAACACCATATATTTT
CDR3 protein: CASSGDGQTGNTIYF
clone size: many
J gene: TRBJ1-3
V gene: TRBV5-1
D gene: -

CDR3 DNA: TGCGCCAGCAGCCAAGATCAGGGGGTGGATACGCAGTATTTT
CDR3 protein: CASSQDQGVDTQYF
clone size: many
J gene: TRBJ2-3
V gene: TRBV4-3
D gene: TRBD1

CDR3 DNA: TGTGCCAGCAGCTTAGTTTACGGACTAGTAAATGAGCAGTTCTTC
CDR3 protein: CASSLVYGLVNEQFF
clone size: many
J gene: TRBJ2-1
V gene: TRBV7-2
D gene: TRBD2

CDR3 DNA: TGCAGCGCACAGAACCAAGAGACCCAGTACTTC
CDR3 protein: CSAQNQETQYF
clone size: many
J gene: TRBJ2-5
V gene: TRBV29-1
D gene: -

CDR3 DNA: TGTGCCAGCAGCGGGGACTCGTTCTACGAGCAGTACTTC
CDR3 protein: CASSGDSFYEQYF
clone size: many
J gene: TRBJ2-7
V gene: TRBV7-8
D gene: -

CDR3 DNA: TGTGCCAGCAGTTCCCACCCGGCTCTGACCTACGAGCAGTACTTC
CDR3 protein: CASSSHPALTYEQYF
clone size: many
J gene: TRBJ2-7
V gene: TRBV12-3/TRBV12-4
D gene: -

CDR3 DNA: TGCAGTGCTAGCCCAGGGGGCGCGGGCACTGAAGCTTTCTTT
CDR3 protein: CSASPGGAGTEAFF
clone size: many
J gene: TRBJ1-1
V gene: TRBV20-1
D gene: TRBD1

CDR3 DNA: TGTGCCAGCAGGATGGGAGGTGGTGGCTACACCTTC
CDR3 protein: CASRMGGGGYTF
clone size: many
J gene: TRBJ1-2
V gene: TRBV27
D gene: -

CDR3 DNA: TGTGCCAGCACACTTCTGGGGGAGGTGAAAAACACCATATATTTT
CDR3 protein: CASTLLGEVKNTIYF
clone size: many
J gene: TRBJ1-3
V gene: TRBV13
D gene: -

CDR3 DNA: TGTGCCAGCAGCTTAAATATTGGCGGGAAGATCTACGAGCAGTACTTC
CDR3 protein: CASSLNIGGKIYEQYF
clone size: -
J gene: TRBJ2-7
V gene: TRBV7-9
D gene: -

CDR3 DNA: TGCGCCAGCAGCCTTACGGACAGGCCACAAGAGACCCAGTACTTC
CDR3 protein: CASSLTDRPQETQYF
clone size: many
J gene: TRBJ2-5
V gene: TRBV4-1
D gene: TRBD1

CDR3 DNA: TGTGCCAGCAGCTTCACAGGGGACGAGCAGTACTTC
CDR3 protein: CASSFTGDEQYF
clone size: many
J gene: TRBJ2-7
V gene: TRBV7-2
D gene: TRBD1

CDR3 DNA: TGCAGCGTTGACTGCAGGGGGGTTAGCGGGGACTCCTACGAGCAGTACTTC
CDR3 protein: CSVDCRGVSGDSYEQYF
clone size: many
J gene: TRBJ2-7
V gene: TRBV29-1
D gene: -

CDR3 DNA: TGTGCCAGCAGCGTAGAGGGGCAGGGGGGTTATGGCTACACCTTC
CDR3 protein: CASSVEGQGGYGYTF
clone size: many
J gene: TRBJ1-2
V gene: TRBV9
D gene: TRBD1

CDR3 DNA: TGTGCCTGGAGTGAAGGGGGGATCTACGAGCAGTACTTC
CDR3 protein: CAWSEGGIYEQYF
clone size: many
J gene: TRBJ2-7
V gene: TRBV30
D gene: -

CDR3 DNA: TGTGCCAGCAGCTATACAGGGCCCAATGAGCAGTTCTTC
CDR3 protein: CASSYTGPNEQFF
clone size: many
J gene: TRBJ2-1
V gene: TRBV11-2
D gene: -

CDR3 DNA: TGTGCCAGCAGTCCCTCCATGGCGGAGCAGTACTTC
CDR3 protein: CASSPSMAEQYF
clone size: many
J gene: TRBJ2-7
V gene: TRBV12-3/TRBV12-4
D gene: -

CDR3 DNA: TGTGCCAGCAGTCAGGGGACACTACCCTCCCAAGAGACCCAGTACTTC
CDR3 protein: CASSQGTLPSQETQYF
clone size: many
J gene: TRBJ2-5
V gene: TRBV27
D gene: -

CDR3 DNA: TGCGCCAGCATGTCGGGACTTCGCACAGATACGCAGTATTTT
CDR3 protein: CASMSGLRTDTQYF
clone size: many
J gene: TRBJ2-3
V gene: TRBV10-2
D gene: -

CDR3 DNA: TGCACCGCCGGGACAGGGAGTTCCGGCGAGCAGTACTTC
CDR3 protein: CTAGTGSSGEQYF
clone size: many
J gene: TRBJ2-7
V gene: TRBV29-1
D gene: TRBD1

CDR3 DNA: TGCAGCCCCCGGGACCACAATTACGAGCAGTACTTC
CDR3 protein: CSPRDHNYEQYF
clone size: many
J gene: TRBJ2-7
V gene: TRBV29-1
D gene: -

CDR3 DNA: TGTGCCAGCAGCCCCGCGGGACTAGCGGGAGGGGGGGACGGGGAGCTGTTTTTT
CDR3 protein: CASSPAGLAGGGDGELFF
clone size: few
J gene: TRBJ2-2
V gene: TRBV11-2
D gene: TRBD2

CDR3 DNA: TGTGCCAGCAGTTTATCTAGCGGGAATGAGCAGTTCTTC
CDR3 protein: CASSLSSGNEQFF
clone size: many
J gene: TRBJ2-1
V gene: TRBV27
D gene: TRBD2

CDR3 DNA: TGTGCCAGCAGGCCTCCCACAGGGGGCGGTGTGTATGGCTACACCTTC
CDR3 protein: CASRPPTGGGVYGYTF
clone size: -
J gene: TRBJ1-2
V gene: TRBV2
D gene: TRBD1

CDR3 DNA: TGTGCCAGCAGCTTAGGGGGGACAGCCGTCCTCAATGAGCAGTTCTTC
CDR3 protein: CASSLGGTAVLNEQFF
clone size: -
J gene: TRBJ2-1
V gene: TRBV7-7
D gene: TRBD1

CDR3 DNA: TGTGCCAGCAGCGTAGATTTAGCGGGAGACTACGAGCAGTACTTC
CDR3 protein: CASSVDLAGDYEQYF
clone size: many
J gene: TRBJ2-7
V gene: TRBV9
D gene: TRBD2

CDR3 DNA: TGTGCCAGCAGTTTTCGGACGCCGGCCTACGAGCAGTACTTC
CDR3 protein: CASSFRTPAYEQYF
clone size: many
J gene: TRBJ2-7
V gene: TRBV12-3/TRBV12-4
D gene: -

CDR3 DNA: TGTGCCACCAGCAGAGATCGAGGTGCGGAAGCTTTCTTT
CDR3 protein: CATSRDRGAEAFF
clone size: many
J gene: TRBJ1-1
V gene: TRBV15
D gene: -

CDR3 DNA: TGTGCCAGCAGTTTACGGAGGGAACCCGAGCAGTACTTC
CDR3 protein: CASSLRREPEQYF
clone size: few
J gene: TRBJ2-7
V gene: TRBV12-3/TRBV12-4
D gene: -

CDR3 DNA: TGCGCCAGCAGCCCGCTAGCGGGAGAATATGAGCAGTTCTTC
CDR3 protein: CASSPLAGEYEQFF
clone size: few
J gene: TRBJ2-1
V gene: TRBV4-3
D gene: TRBD2

CDR3 DNA: TGCGCCAGCAGCCAAGAGGGGCGAGGAGGGTACGAGCAGTACTTC
CDR3 protein: CASSQEGRGGYEQYF
clone size: many
J gene: TRBJ2-7
V gene: TRBV4-3
D gene: -

CDR3 DNA: TGTGCCAGCAGCTTAGGGTCCACAATGACAGGGGAAGGAGGCTACACCTTC
CDR3 protein: CASSLGSTMTGEGGYTF
clone size: many
J gene: TRBJ1-2
V gene: TRBV11-2
D gene: TRBD1

CDR3 DNA: TGTGCCAGCAGTTACTTAACTAGCGGGAGCGATGAGCAGTTCTTC
CDR3 protein: CASSYLTSGSDEQFF
clone size: few
J gene: TRBJ2-1
V gene: TRBV6-2/TRBV6-3
D gene: TRBD2

CDR3 DNA: TGTGCCTGGAGCGCCCTTTCGGGGGCGCGTGAAAAACTGTTTTTT
CDR3 protein: CAWSALSGAREKLFF
clone size: few
J gene: TRBJ1-4
V gene: TRBV30
D gene: -

CDR3 DNA: TGTGCCAGCAGTTACTCCCCCCTAGCGAACACCTACAATGAGCAGTTCTTC
CDR3 protein: CASSYSPLANTYNEQFF
clone size: -
J gene: TRBJ2-1
V gene: TRBV6-2/TRBV6-3
D gene: -